The 17 T cell receptor beta chains below come from one sample, sequenced in a study of T cell repertoires in cytomegalovirus infection. One entry per CDR3 protein, called by TCRdb with MiXCR from the reads. This sample has some 900,000 distinct CDR3 sequences, with approximately 32% found just once. For these TCRs, the target antigens are not known. This specimen was cultured CD8+ T cells from PBMCs, taken from culture after CMV antigen stimulation. All receptors derive from a human donor in good health (CMV status not recorded). Some clones in this sample may be carry-over from other donors' samples.

This clonotype has a count of ten or more. The chain combines TRBV7-6 with TRBJ2-2; 11 bases map to TRBD2. Trimming removed 5 bases from V and 2 bases from J; junction bases left unmatched: 1. Germline CDR1 reads SGHVS; CDR2 reads FNYEAQ. The length of the CDR3 is 15 residues. The CDR3 here is CASSGTSGNTGELFF. As DNA, the CDR3 is TGTGCCAGCAGCGGGACTAGCGGTAACACCGGGGAGCTGTTTTTT.

The chain has TRBV7-8 and TRBJ2-1; TRBD2 might be the D (6 bases). The germline V gene has CDR1 SGHVS and CDR2 FQNEAQ. This CDR3 is 14 amino acids long. Trimming stripped 5 bases from V and 2 bases from J, with 10 bases between. CDR3 coding DNA: TGTGCCAGCAGCGATTCGGGGGCCTACAATGAGCAGTTCTTC. As protein: CASSDSGAYNEQFF. Combining the CDR3 with reference TRBV7-8 and TRBJ2-1 gives the whole variable domain GAGVSQSPRYKVAKRGQDVALRCDPISGHVSLFWYQQALGQGPEFLTYFQNEAQLDKSGLPSDRFFAERPEGSVSTLKIQRTQQEDSAVYLCASSDSGAYNEQFFGPGTRLTVL.

Comments on this clonotype: At one end, the junction sequence differs from germline, possibly due to a read error. CDR3 nucleotides: TGTGCCAGCAGCACGGACAGGGGTTACACTGTAGCTTTCTTT. Its translation: CASSTDRGYTVAFF. This sequence joins TRBV7-4 and TRBJ1-1, with TRBD1 matching over 9 bases. Germline V CDR1 and CDR2: SGHVT, SQSDAQ. There are 14 residues in the CDR3.

This sequence joins TRBV6-6 and TRBJ2-1; 11 nucleotides line up with TRBD2. The CDR3 extends over 15 amino acids. Looked up from germline, CDR1 is MNHNY and CDR2 is SVGAGI (reference sequence). V shed 7 bases, J shed 1 base, and the junction held 3 bases outside the gene matches. Written as DNA, the CDR3 is TGTGCCAGCAATGTAGCGGGGGGGTCCTACAATGAGCAGTTCTTC. The encoded protein is CASNVAGGSYNEQFF.

The rearrangement uses TRBV4-1 and TRBJ1-4, with D uncertain. The CDR3 is made up of 16 amino acids. From germline, CDR1 is MGHRA and CDR2 YSYEKL. V lost 4 bases, J lost 10 bases, and 22 bases lay in between. The CDR3 nucleotides are TGCGCCAGCAGCCCTCTGTTTCGGGTCGGGGAGAGAAAACTGTTTTTT. It specifies CASSPLFRVGERKLFF.

The chain combines TRBV4-1 with TRBJ2-2; TRBD1 might be the D (5 bases). Trimming took off 4 bases at V and 10 bases at J, with 19 bases between the two ends. The CDR3 has 15 amino acids. The germline V gene has CDR1 MGHRA and CDR2 YSYEKL. Here the CDR3 DNA reads TGCGCCAGCAGCCTACAGGCAGGAGCCCGAAAGGAGCTGTTTTTT. The encoded protein is CASSLQAGARKELFF.

At least ten counts were recorded for this clonotype. The rearrangement links TRBV7-9 to TRBJ1-2; D might be TRBD1 (6 bases). Germline V lookup: CDR1 SEHNR, CDR2 FQNEAQ (reference sequence). Deletions cut 1 base from V and 7 bases from J, with 10 bases between. This CDR3 is 13 amino acids long. CDR3 DNA: TGTGCCAGCAGCTTAGAGGGGGGGCTTGGCTACACCTTC. Protein: CASSLEGGLGYTF.

This clonotype has more than one count but fewer than ten. V and J are TRBV7-6 and TRBJ1-1; a possible D gene is TRBD1 (6 bases). This CDR3 has 16 amino acids. Germline V gene data show CDR1 as SGHVS and CDR2 as FNYEAQ. V was pared by 2 bases and J by 4 bases, with 17 bases between. CDR3 sequence: CASSLYLGAPATEAFF. Here the CDR3 DNA reads TGTGCCAGCAGCTTATACCTGGGGGCGCCGGCCACTGAAGCTTTCTTT. Variable domain in full (rest from reference TRBV7-6 and TRBJ1-1): GAGVSQSPRYKVTKRGQDVALRCDPISGHVSLYWYRQALGQGPEFLTYFNYEAQQDKSGLPNDRFSAERPEGSISTLTIQRTEQRDSAMYRCASSLYLGAPATEAFFGQGTRLTVV.

There are a few counts of this clonotype. V usage is TRBV7-9 and J usage is TRBJ2-5, with D tentatively TRBD1 (5 bases). There are 14 residues in the CDR3. Germline V gene lookup returns CDR1 SEHNR and CDR2 FQNEAQ (reference sequence). Trimming took off 5 bases at V and 3 bases at J, with 13 bases between the two ends. CDR3 protein: CASSEEEGEETQYF. The CDR3 bases are TGTGCCAGCAGCGAAGAGGAAGGGGAAGAGACCCAGTACTTC.

The V gene is TRBV20-1, the J gene TRBJ2-1; no definite D call. Germline CDR1 is DFQATT and CDR2 is SNEGSKA (reference sequence). With 6 bases removed from V and 3 bases from J, the gap between germline ends came to 15 bases. CDR3 length: 14 residues. The CDR3 DNA is TGCAGTGCAACTCAAAGACGGGTCTACAATGAGCAGTTCTTC. Translation: CSATQRRVYNEQFF.

This chain links TRBV6-1 with TRBJ2-1, with 7 bases identical to TRBD2. Trimming cost V 4 bases and J 7 bases; bases outside gene matches: 13. The germline V gene encodes CDR1 MNHNS and CDR2 SASEGT. This CDR3 is built from 16 residues. The CDR3 protein is CASSGPGLRHGNEQFF. The CDR3 DNA reads as TGTGCCAGCAGTGGCCCGGGACTACGACATGGGAATGAGCAGTTCTTC.

About this clonotype itself: One base away lies a much larger clone, so this may be a sequencing read error. A read error is likely, as this CDR3 ends without the conserved phenylalanine or tryptophan. The chain is built from TRBV7-8 and TRBJ1-1; D may be TRBD1 (5 bases). Germline CDR1 SGHVS, CDR2 FQNEAQ. V lost 0 bases to trimming and J lost 4 bases, with 12 bases between them. The CDR3 is made up of 15 amino acids. CDR3 coding DNA: TGTGCCAGCAGCTTAGCGTCCAGGGCAGGCACTGAAGCTTTCTAT. Translated, it gives CASSLASRAGTEAFY.

This clonotype has only a few counts. This chain joins TRBV5-4 and TRBJ2-7; D might be TRBD1 (5 bases). Germline CDR1 SGHNT, CDR2 YYREEE (reference sequence). The CDR3 is 14 amino acids. The V end lost 0 bases, the J end lost 3 bases, and 10 bases lay between the germline ends. The CDR3 DNA is TGTGCCAGCAGCTTGGATTCAGGGTACTACGAGCAGTACGTC. Its translation is CASSLDSGYYEQYV.

This clonotype has at least ten counts. The rearrangement links TRBV5-4 to TRBJ2-5; 11 bases fit TRBD2. Looked up from germline, CDR1 is SGHNT and CDR2 is YYREEE (reference sequence). V lost 0 bases, J lost 4 bases, and 5 bases stayed unmatched. The CDR3 extends over 16 amino acids. The DNA for the CDR3 is TGTGCCAGCAGCTTGGGTTACGGGACTAGCGGAGAGACCCAGTACTTC. Translation: CASSLGYGTSGETQYF.

The chain carries TRBV7-9 and TRBJ2-2; D is undetermined. V was shortened by 4 bases and J by 3 bases, with 12 bases between the two germline ends. The CDR3 contains 15 residues. Germline values: CDR1 SEHNR, CDR2 FQNEAQ (reference sequence). CDR3 bases: TGTGCCAGCAGCTCAATGGACCTAGACACCGGGGAGCTGTTTTTT. As protein: CASSSMDLDTGELFF.

In this sample, this clonotype turned up many times. The V gene is TRBV7-2, the J gene TRBJ1-2; a weak D match, TRBD1 (5 bases). The germline CDR1 and CDR2 sequences are SGHTA and FQGNSA. This CDR3 comprises 12 residues. CDR3 sequence reads: CAFGTPWDGYTF. CDR3 DNA: TGTGCTTTCGGGACGCCGTGGGATGGCTACACCTTC.

As to this clonotype: Its ends do not fully match the called genes, so a read error is possible. The chain has TRBV27 and TRBJ2-7; TRBD1 matches at 7 bases. Germline CDR1 MNHEY, CDR2 SMNVEV (reference sequence). The CDR3 sequence is 16 residues long. Here the CDR3 reads CAGSYSWTGSTYEQYF. The CDR3 DNA reads as TGTGCCGGCAGTTATAGTTGGACAGGTTCGACCTACGAGCAGTACTTC.